The 8 T cell receptor beta chains below all came from one sample that was sequenced in a study of early T cells in non-severe SARS-CoV-2 infection. Via MiXCR, TCRdb re-called the 5' RACE reads, giving one row per CDR3 protein. The profile shows roughly 81,000 distinct CDR3 sequences, around 6% of them singletons. The specimen was whole blood. These receptor sequences come from an adult who was a healthcare worker with PCR-confirmed SARS-CoV-2 infection or an uninfected control (not recorded which).

This clonotype was detected many times. The chain employs TRBV25-1 and TRBJ2-6; 9 bases line up with TRBD1. Germline V gene data show CDR1 as MGHDK and CDR2 as SYGVNS. V dropped 4 bases and J dropped 0; count of bases not matched to a gene: 4. This CDR3 has 17 amino acids. CDR3 in amino acids: CASSAPGQGSGANVLTF. CDR3 in DNA: TGTGCCAGCAGTGCACCGGGACAGGGCTCTGGGGCCAACGTCCTGACTTTC.

This clonotype was seen more than once but under ten times. V usage is TRBV3-1 and J usage is TRBJ2-1, with 11 bases that match TRBD2. This CDR3 has 15 amino acids. The V gene end was trimmed by 4 bases and the J gene end by 6 bases; junction bases not matched to a gene: 5. The germline V gene has CDR1 LGHDT and CDR2 YNNKEL (reference sequence). The CDR3 reads CASSRSGTSGNEQFF. CDR3 nucleotides: TGTGCCAGCAGCCGTTCCGGGACTAGCGGCAATGAGCAGTTCTTC.

The rearrangement uses TRBV2 and TRBJ2-3; D might be TRBD1 or TRBD2, each matching 5 bases. The ends were cut back, 7 bases at V and 2 bases at J, with 10 bases in the middle. Germline loops: CDR1 SNHLY, CDR2 FYNNEI. The CDR3 extends over 13 amino acids. The CDR3 reads CASNRDATDTQYF. The CDR3 region has the DNA TGTGCCAGCAACCGGGACGCCACAGATACGCAGTATTTT.

This chain uses TRBV6-5 with TRBJ2-7; TRBD1 aligns across 8 bases. V was clipped by 0 bases and J by 2 bases; unmatched bases: 3. CDR3 length equals 15 residues. CDR1 is MNHEY, CDR2 SVGAGI, per germline. As DNA, the CDR3 is TGTGCCAGCAGTTACTCGAGACAGGGGCCCTACGAGCAGTACTTC. This gives the protein CASSYSRQGPYEQYF.

The rearrangement uses TRBV7-2 and TRBJ2-1, with TRBD1 matching 8 bases. The CDR3 is 15 amino acids. The germline V gene encodes CDR1 SGHTA and CDR2 FQGNSA. V lost 5 bases and J lost 3; bases outside the gene matches: 6. CDR3 sequence (DNA): TGTGCCAGCAGCCTAAGGACAGGGTACTACAATGAGCAGTTCTTC. Translating gives CASSLRTGYYNEQFF.

This clonotype was observed a few times. The V and J genes are TRBV13 and TRBJ1-1; 7 bases are a match to TRBD1. The CDR3 extends over 14 amino acids. V was clipped by 5 bases and J by 4 bases; unmatched bases: 7. Germline CDR1 and CDR2: PRHDT and FYEKMQ (reference sequence). CDR3 DNA: TGTGCCAGCAGCGCACAGGGGAGAGGCACTGAAGCTTTCTTT. Translated, it gives CASSAQGRGTEAFF. The entire variable domain, with the rest obtained from reference TRBV13 and TRBJ1-1, is as follows: AAGVIQSPRHLIKEKRETATLKCYPIPRHDTVYWYQQGPGQDPQFLISFYEKMQSDKGSIPDRFSAQQFSDYHSELNMSSLELGDSALYFCASSAQGRGTEAFFGQGTRLTVV.

This clonotype was counted many times. V is TRBV29-1 and J is TRBJ1-1; D gene uncertain. CDR3 length: 10 residues. Germline V gives CDR1 SQVTM, CDR2 ANQGSEA. V lost 7 bases to trimming and J lost 3 bases, with 6 bases between them. CDR3 amino acids: CSAMDTEAFF. CDR3 coding DNA: TGCAGCGCTATGGACACTGAAGCTTTCTTT.

V usage is TRBV7-6 and J usage is TRBJ1-1; D is ambiguous. Germline V CDR1 and CDR2: SGHVS, FNYEAQ. The length of the CDR3 is 14 residues. The V and J ends lost 1 base and 0 bases respectively, with 6 bases between them. The CDR3 nucleotides read TGTGCCAGCAGCTTAGATGGGGTGAACACTGAAGCTTTCTTT. The encoded protein is CASSLDGVNTEAFF.